This paragraph covers one T cell receptor (beta chain) sequence. These data come from a study of blood T cell repertoires in COVID-19. Overall study: From the United States, Italy and Spain came samples of acute and convalescent COVID-19.

The CDR3 spans 14 residues. Looked up from germline, CDR1 is LGHNA and CDR2 is YNFKEQ. V was trimmed by 4 bases and J by 2 bases, leaving 10 bases between them. The protocol was immunoSEQ multiplex PCR, while the TCRdb copy is restricted to in-frame clones and leaves out a portion. The profile covers a few hundred thousand clones, with around 89% appearing a single time and less than 1.5% taken by the ten largest. The sequenced sample consisted of PBMCs or T cells enriched from blood (not recorded which). The rearrangement uses TRBV4-2 and TRBJ2-3, with D unresolved. The TCR comes from a man under 40 who had recovered from COVID-19. In DNA, the CDR3 is TGTGCCAGCAGCCGCCCGACAACCACAGATACGCAGTATTTT. Translation: CASSRPTTTDTQYF.